Listed below are T cell receptor beta chains from one sample, sequenced in a study of radiotherapy plus CTLA-4 blockade in lung cancer. Profiling relied on immunoSEQ multiplex PCR, and the TCRdb table lists in-frame clones only, not all of them. The sample holds roughly 75,000 clones, about four fifths seen once. Sequencing was performed on peripheral blood, taken from a patient treated with radiotherapy plus ipilimumab. The source is a human donor with non-small cell lung cancer who had stable disease on radiotherapy plus ipilimumab. Both conserved end residues are trimmed from each CDR3. The order of the fields is CDR3 length, J gene, V gene, CDR3 protein.

len: 15; j_gene: TRBJ2-1; v_gene: TRBV7-3; CDR3aa: ASSPNQLAGGPDEQF
len: 13; j_gene: TRBJ1-6; v_gene: TRBV15; CDR3aa: ATSRGDGGNSPLH
len: 12; j_gene: TRBJ1-3; v_gene: TRBV5-4; CDR3aa: ASSYRDSGNTIY
len: 12; j_gene: TRBJ2-7; v_gene: TRBV28; CDR3aa: ASSPRDSFTEQY
len: 13; j_gene: TRBJ2-5; v_gene: TRBV5-6; CDR3aa: ASSLIARGTETQY
len: 12; j_gene: TRBJ2-7; v_gene: TRBV10-2; CDR3aa: AAGVTSGTSEQY
len: 12; j_gene: TRBJ2-3; v_gene: TRBV27; CDR3aa: ATRGTSGTDTQY
len: 11; j_gene: TRBJ1-4; v_gene: TRBV12-2; CDR3aa: ASRLVGQEKLF
len: 11; j_gene: TRBJ2-3; v_gene: TRBV19; CDR3aa: ASRTTGEDTQY
len: 10; j_gene: TRBJ1-2; v_gene: TRBV7-9; CDR3aa: ASSRDRGADT
len: 12; j_gene: TRBJ2-1; v_gene: TRBV6-1; CDR3aa: ASREAGGPNEQF
len: 12; j_gene: TRBJ2-1; v_gene: TRBV19; CDR3aa: ASSIVLAGDEQF
len: 12; j_gene: TRBJ1-6; v_gene: TRBV28; CDR3aa: ASRRGGYNSPLH
len: 13; j_gene: TRBJ2-5; v_gene: TRBV11-2; CDR3aa: ASSFNADGVGTQY
len: 10; j_gene: TRBJ1-2; v_gene: TRBV6-1; CDR3aa: ASSDRNYGYT
len: 13; j_gene: TRBJ2-5; v_gene: TRBV9; CDR3aa: ASSDELAGVETQY
len: 12; j_gene: TRBJ1-2; v_gene: TRBV2; CDR3aa: ASSGRGTHYGYT
len: 10; j_gene: TRBJ2-7; v_gene: TRBV6-5; CDR3aa: ASSSPGLSQY
len: 14; j_gene: TRBJ2-5; v_gene: TRBV7-3; CDR3aa: ASSLKIGGARETQY
len: 15; j_gene: TRBJ2-6; v_gene: TRBV7-3; CDR3aa: ASSLSPGASGANVLT
len: 11; j_gene: TRBJ1-2; v_gene: TRBV30; CDR3aa: AWTHRGKYGYT
len: 14; j_gene: TRBJ2-3; v_gene: TRBV4-2; CDR3aa: ASSLDATSGTDTQY
len: 11; j_gene: TRBJ2-5; v_gene: TRBV19; CDR3aa: ASSADSKETQY
len: 9; j_gene: TRBJ2-7; v_gene: TRBV11-2; CDR3aa: ASSLRYEQY
len: 12; j_gene: TRBJ1-5; v_gene: TRBV30; CDR3aa: AWSVDRYNQPQH
len: 15; j_gene: TRBJ2-3; v_gene: TRBV27; CDR3aa: ASSLPKLAGELDTQY
len: 9; j_gene: TRBJ2-1; v_gene: TRBV4-1; CDR3aa: ASSQANQQF
len: 12; j_gene: TRBJ1-1; v_gene: TRBV18; CDR3aa: ASSPQGGRTEAF
len: 17; j_gene: TRBJ2-3; v_gene: TRBV4-2; CDR3aa: ASSQDPGTSGGATDTQY
len: 12; j_gene: TRBJ1-5; v_gene: TRBV30; CDR3aa: AWSVTGGNQPQH
len: 13; j_gene: TRBJ1-1; v_gene: TRBV7-2; CDR3aa: ASSLGGGRGTEAF
len: 12; j_gene: TRBJ2-5; v_gene: TRBV7-7; CDR3aa: ASSFAGGRETQY
len: 14; j_gene: TRBJ2-1; v_gene: TRBV15; CDR3aa: ATSRDRQGLLLEQF
len: 14; j_gene: TRBJ2-3; v_gene: TRBV10-3; CDR3aa: AISESDRGFADTQY
len: 14; j_gene: TRBJ1-5; v_gene: TRBV9; CDR3aa: ASSEGVGEFNQPQH
len: 14; j_gene: TRBJ2-7; v_gene: TRBV14; CDR3aa: ASSQTGRARHYEQY
len: 11; j_gene: TRBJ1-2; v_gene: TRBV11-2; CDR3aa: ASSSGRSYGYT
len: 12; j_gene: TRBJ2-1; v_gene: TRBV5-1; CDR3aa: ASSLRTGYNEQF
len: 13; j_gene: TRBJ1-2; v_gene: TRBV19; CDR3aa: ASSRGRGTVYGHT
len: 14; j_gene: TRBJ2-7; v_gene: TRBV5-5; CDR3aa: ASTPTDRAITYEQY
len: 12; j_gene: TRBJ2-1; v_gene: TRBV5-4; CDR3aa: ASSQGGRNNEQF
len: 12; j_gene: TRBJ2-7; v_gene: TRBV6-1; CDR3aa: ASSALHGDYEQY
len: 12; j_gene: TRBJ1-2; v_gene: TRBV5-4; CDR3aa: ASSFPGTRYGYT
len: 11; j_gene: TRBJ2-5; v_gene: TRBV11-1; CDR3aa: ASSNDRGETQY
len: 10; j_gene: TRBJ1-1; v_gene: TRBV18; CDR3aa: ASSPGRSEAF
len: 12; j_gene: TRBJ1-4; v_gene: TRBV6-5; CDR3aa: ASSTYATNEKLF
len: 12; j_gene: TRBJ2-3; v_gene: TRBV9; CDR3aa: ASSVGRESDTQY
len: 11; j_gene: TRBJ2-5; v_gene: TRBV18; CDR3aa: ASSPTLQETQY
len: 10; j_gene: TRBJ1-1; v_gene: TRBV5-6; CDR3aa: ASSLALTEAF
len: 14; j_gene: TRBJ2-1; v_gene: TRBV5-1; CDR3aa: ASSYTLGSSYNEQF